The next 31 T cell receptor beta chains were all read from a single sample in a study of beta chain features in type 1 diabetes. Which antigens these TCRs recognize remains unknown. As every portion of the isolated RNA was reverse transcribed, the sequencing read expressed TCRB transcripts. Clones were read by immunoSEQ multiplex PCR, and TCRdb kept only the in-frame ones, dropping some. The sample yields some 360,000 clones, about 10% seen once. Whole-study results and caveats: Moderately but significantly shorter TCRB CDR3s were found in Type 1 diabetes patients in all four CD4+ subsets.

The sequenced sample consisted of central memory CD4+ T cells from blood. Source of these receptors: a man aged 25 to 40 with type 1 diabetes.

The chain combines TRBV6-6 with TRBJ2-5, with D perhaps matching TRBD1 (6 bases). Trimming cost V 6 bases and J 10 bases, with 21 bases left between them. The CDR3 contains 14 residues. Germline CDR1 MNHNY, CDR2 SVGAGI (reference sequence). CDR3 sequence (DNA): TGTGCCAGCAGCCCTGGGACACTCCAAGAGTGCCAGTACTTC. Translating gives CASSPGTLQECQYF.

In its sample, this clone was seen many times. Here the CDR3 reads CASSLKGSGELFF. The CDR3 region has the DNA TGTGCCAGCAGCTTAAAGGGAAGCGGGGAGCTGTTTTTT. The gene calls are TRBV7-9 and TRBJ2-2, with D unresolved. Germline loops: CDR1 SEHNR, CDR2 FQNEAQ (reference sequence). Trimming took off 2 bases at V and 7 bases at J, with 8 bases between the two ends. The length of the CDR3 is 13 residues.

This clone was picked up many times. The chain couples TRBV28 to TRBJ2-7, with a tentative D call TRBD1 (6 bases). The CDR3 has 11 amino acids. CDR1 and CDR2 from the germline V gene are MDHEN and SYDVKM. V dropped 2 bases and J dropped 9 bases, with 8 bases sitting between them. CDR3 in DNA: TGTGCCAGCAGTTTAACCAGGGGGCAGTACTTC. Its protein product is CASSLTRGQYF.

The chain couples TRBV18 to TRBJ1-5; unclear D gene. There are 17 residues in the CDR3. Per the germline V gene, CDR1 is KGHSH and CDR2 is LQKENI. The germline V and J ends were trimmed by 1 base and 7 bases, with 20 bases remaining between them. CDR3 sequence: CASSPRFRTEEGQPQHF. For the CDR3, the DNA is TGTGCCAGCTCACCACGTTTCCGCACAGAGGAAGGGCAGCCCCAGCATTTT.

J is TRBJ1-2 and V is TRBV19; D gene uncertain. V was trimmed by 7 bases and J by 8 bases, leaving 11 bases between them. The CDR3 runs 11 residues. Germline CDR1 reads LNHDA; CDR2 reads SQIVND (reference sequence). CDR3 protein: CASTNSWGYTF. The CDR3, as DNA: TGTGCCAGTACTAACTCGTGGGGCTACACCTTC.

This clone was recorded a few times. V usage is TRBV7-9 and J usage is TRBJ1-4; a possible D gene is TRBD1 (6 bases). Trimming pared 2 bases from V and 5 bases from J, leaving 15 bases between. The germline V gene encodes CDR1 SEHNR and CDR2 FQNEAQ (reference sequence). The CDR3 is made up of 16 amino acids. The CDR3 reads CASSLSRGATNEKLFF. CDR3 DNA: TGTGCCAGCAGCTTAAGTCGGGGGGCCACAAATGAAAAACTGTTTTTT.

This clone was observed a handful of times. CDR3 sequence reads: CASSPGQGAYEQYF. CDR3 sequence (DNA): TGCGCCAGCAGCCCGGGACAGGGGGCATACGAGCAGTACTTC. The gene calls are TRBV5-1 and TRBJ2-7; 12 bases are a match to TRBD1. Germline trimming cut 4 bases from V and 4 bases from J; bases unmatched to any gene: 3. CDR3 length equals 14 residues. Germline CDR1 reads SGHRS; CDR2 reads YFSETQ.

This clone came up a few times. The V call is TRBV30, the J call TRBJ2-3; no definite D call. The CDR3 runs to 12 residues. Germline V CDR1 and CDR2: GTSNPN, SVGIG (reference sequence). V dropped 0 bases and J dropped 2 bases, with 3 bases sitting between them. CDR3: CAWSVLTDTQYF. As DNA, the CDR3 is TGTGCCTGGAGTGTACTCACAGATACGCAGTATTTT.

The CDR3 region is CASSQNGGTGELFF. As DNA, the CDR3 is TGTGCCAGCAGCCAAAACGGAGGCACCGGGGAGCTGTTTTTT. The chain links TRBV7-3 to TRBJ2-2; a possible D gene is TRBD2 (5 bases). The V gene's germline CDR1 is SGHTA and CDR2 FQGTGA. The CDR3 consists of 14 residues. V was trimmed by 5 bases and J by 4 bases, leaving 11 bases between them.

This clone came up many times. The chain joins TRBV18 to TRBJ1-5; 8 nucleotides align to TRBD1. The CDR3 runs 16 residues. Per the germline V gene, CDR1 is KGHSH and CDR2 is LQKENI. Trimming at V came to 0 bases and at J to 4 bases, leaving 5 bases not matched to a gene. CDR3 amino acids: CASSPPGDRMNQPQHF. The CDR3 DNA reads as TGTGCCAGCTCACCACCGGGGGACAGGATGAATCAGCCCCAGCATTTT.

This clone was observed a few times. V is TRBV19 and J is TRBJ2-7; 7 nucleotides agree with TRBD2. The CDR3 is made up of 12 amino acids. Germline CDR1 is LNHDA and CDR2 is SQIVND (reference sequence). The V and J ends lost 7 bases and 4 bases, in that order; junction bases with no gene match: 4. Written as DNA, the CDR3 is TGTGCCAGTATAGGACTAGGATACGAGCAGTACTTC. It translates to CASIGLGYEQYF. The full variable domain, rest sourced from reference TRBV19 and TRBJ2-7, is DGGITQSPKYLFRKEGQNVTLSCEQNLNHDAMYWYRQDPGQGLRLIYYSQIVNDFQKGDIAEGYSVSREKKESFPLTVTSAQKNPTAFYLCASIGLGYEQYFGPGTRLTVT.

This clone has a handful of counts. The CDR3 here is CASANPGQYSGANVLTF. Here the CDR3 DNA reads TGTGCCAGTGCTAACCCGGGACAGTACTCTGGGGCCAACGTCCTGACTTTC. The J gene is TRBJ2-6, the V gene TRBV19, with TRBD1 matching 7 bases. The CDR3 totals 17 residues. After removal of 8 bases from V and 0 bases from J, the junction contained 10 bases not matched to a gene. Germline assignment: CDR1 LNHDA and CDR2 SQIVND (reference sequence). Complete variable domain (other parts from reference TRBV19 and TRBJ2-6): DGGITQSPKYLFRKEGQNVTLSCEQNLNHDAMYWYRQDPGQGLRLIYYSQIVNDFQKGDIAEGYSVSREKKESFPLTVTSAQKNPTAFYLCASANPGQYSGANVLTFGAGSRLTVL.

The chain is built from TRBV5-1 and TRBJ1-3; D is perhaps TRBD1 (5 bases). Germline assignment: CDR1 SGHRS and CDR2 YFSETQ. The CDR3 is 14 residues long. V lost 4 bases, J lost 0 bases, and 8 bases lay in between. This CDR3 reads CASSITGSGNTIYF. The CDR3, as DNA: TGCGCCAGCAGCATTACAGGCTCTGGAAACACCATATATTTT.

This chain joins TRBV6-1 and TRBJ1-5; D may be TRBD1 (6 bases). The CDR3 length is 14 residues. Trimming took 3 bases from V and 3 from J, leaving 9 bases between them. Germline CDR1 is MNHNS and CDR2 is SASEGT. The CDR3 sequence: CASSDGTLNQPQHF. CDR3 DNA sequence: TGTGCCAGCAGTGACGGGACACTCAATCAGCCCCAGCATTTT.

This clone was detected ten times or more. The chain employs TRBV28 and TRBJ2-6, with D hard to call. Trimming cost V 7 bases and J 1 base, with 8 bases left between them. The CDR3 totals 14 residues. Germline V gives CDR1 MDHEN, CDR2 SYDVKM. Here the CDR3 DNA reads TGTGCCAGCACCGGGTCTTCTGGGGCCAACGTCCTGACTTTC. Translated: CASTGSSGANVLTF.

CDR3 sequence reads: CASKGAEETQYF. Here the CDR3 DNA reads TGTGCCAGCAAGGGGGCAGAAGAGACCCAGTACTTC. The chain couples TRBV7-9 to TRBJ2-5, with 7 bases identical to TRBD1. Germline assignment: CDR1 SEHNR and CDR2 FQNEAQ (reference sequence). The length of the CDR3 is 12 residues. The J segment lost 3 bases and the V segment lost 7 bases, leaving 2 bases of the junction unmatched.

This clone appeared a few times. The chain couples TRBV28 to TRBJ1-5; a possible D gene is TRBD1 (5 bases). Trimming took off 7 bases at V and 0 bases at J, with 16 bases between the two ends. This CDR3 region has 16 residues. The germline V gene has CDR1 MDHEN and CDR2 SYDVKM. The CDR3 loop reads CASTPLGGYSNQPQHF. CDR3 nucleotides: TGTGCCAGCACCCCTCTGGGGGGATATAGCAATCAGCCCCAGCATTTT. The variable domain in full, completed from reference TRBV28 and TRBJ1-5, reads DVKVTQSSRYLVKRTGEKVFLECVQDMDHENMFWYRQDPGLGLRLIYFSYDVKMKEKGDIPEGYSVSREKKERFSLILESASTNQTSMYLCASTPLGGYSNQPQHFGDGTRLSIL.

In nucleotides, the CDR3 is TGCGCCAGCAGCTACCCAGACTCCTACGAGCAGTACTTC. Its translation: CASSYPDSYEQYF. V usage is TRBV5-1 and J usage is TRBJ2-7; D unresolved. Looked up from germline, CDR1 is SGHRS and CDR2 is YFSETQ. Trimming stripped 3 bases from V and 0 bases from J, with 7 bases between. The CDR3 totals 13 residues.

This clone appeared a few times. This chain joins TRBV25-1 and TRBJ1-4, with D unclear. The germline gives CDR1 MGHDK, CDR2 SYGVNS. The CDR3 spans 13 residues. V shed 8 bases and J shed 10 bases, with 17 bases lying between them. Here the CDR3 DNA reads TGTGCCAGCTCACTAAGGACGAGGGTAAAACTGTTTTTT. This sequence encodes CASSLRTRVKLFF.

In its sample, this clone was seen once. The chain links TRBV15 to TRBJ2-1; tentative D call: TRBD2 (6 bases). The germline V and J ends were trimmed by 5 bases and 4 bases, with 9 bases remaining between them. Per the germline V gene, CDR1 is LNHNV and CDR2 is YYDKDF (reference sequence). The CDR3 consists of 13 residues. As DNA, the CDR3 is TGTGCCACCAGCGCGGGACCATACAATGAGCAGTTCTTC. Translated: CATSAGPYNEQFF.

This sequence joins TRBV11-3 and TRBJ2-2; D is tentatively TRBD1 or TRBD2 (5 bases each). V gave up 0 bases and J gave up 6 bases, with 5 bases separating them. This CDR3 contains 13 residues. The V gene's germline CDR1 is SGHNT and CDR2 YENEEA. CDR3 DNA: TGTGCCAGCAGCTTAGAGGGACCCGGGGAGCTGTTTTTT. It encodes CASSLEGPGELFF.

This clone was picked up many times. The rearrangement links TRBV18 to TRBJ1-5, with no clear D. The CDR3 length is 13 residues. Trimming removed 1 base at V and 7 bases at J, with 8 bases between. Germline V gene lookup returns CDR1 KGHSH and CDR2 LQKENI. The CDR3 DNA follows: TGTGCCAGCTCACCACGGGGAGAACAGCCCCAGCATTTT. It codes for CASSPRGEQPQHF.

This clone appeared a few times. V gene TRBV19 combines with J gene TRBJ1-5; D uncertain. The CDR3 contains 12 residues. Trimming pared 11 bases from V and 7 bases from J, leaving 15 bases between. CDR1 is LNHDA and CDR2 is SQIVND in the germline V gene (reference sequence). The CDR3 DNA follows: TGTGCCTCAGAGACACAAAGACAGCCCCAGCATTTT. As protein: CASETQRQPQHF.

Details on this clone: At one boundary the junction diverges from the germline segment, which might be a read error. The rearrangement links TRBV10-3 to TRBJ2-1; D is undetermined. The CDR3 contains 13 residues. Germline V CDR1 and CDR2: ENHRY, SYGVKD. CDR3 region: CASSVPPRNEQFF. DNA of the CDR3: TGTGCCAGCAGTGTCCCTCCGAGGAATGAGCAGTTCTTC.

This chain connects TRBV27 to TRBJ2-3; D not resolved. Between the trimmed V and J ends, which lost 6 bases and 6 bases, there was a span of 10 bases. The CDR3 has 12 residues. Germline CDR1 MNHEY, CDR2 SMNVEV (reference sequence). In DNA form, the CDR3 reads TGTGCCAGCAGCCGAGGTCCCGATACGCAGTATTTT. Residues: CASSRGPDTQYF.

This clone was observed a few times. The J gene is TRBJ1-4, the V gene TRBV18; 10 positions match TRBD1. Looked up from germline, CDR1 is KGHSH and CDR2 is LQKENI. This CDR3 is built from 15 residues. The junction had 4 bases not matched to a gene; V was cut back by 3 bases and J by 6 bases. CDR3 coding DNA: TGTGCCAGCTCACCTCGACAGGGGGCCGATGAAAAACTGTTTTTT. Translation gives CASSPRQGADEKLFF.

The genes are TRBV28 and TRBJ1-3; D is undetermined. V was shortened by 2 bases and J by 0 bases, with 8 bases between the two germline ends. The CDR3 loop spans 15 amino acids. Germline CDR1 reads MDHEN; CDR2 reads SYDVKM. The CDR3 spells CASSLRPISGNTIYF. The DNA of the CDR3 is TGTGCCAGCAGTTTACGGCCGATCTCTGGAAACACCATATATTTT.

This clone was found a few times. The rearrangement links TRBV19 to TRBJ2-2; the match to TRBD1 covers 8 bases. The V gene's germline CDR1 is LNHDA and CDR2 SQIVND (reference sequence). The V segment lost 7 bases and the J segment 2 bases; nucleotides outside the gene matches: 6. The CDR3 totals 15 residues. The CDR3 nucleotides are TGTGCCAGTACTATGACAGGGGTCAACACCGGGGAGCTGTTTTTT. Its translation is CASTMTGVNTGELFF.

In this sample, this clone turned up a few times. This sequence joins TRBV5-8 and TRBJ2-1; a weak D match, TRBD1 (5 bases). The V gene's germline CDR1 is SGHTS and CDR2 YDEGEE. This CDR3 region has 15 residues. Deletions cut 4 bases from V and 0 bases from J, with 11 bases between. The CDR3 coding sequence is TGTGCCAGCAGCCCAGGACAAAACTCCTACAATGAGCAGTTCTTC. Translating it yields CASSPGQNSYNEQFF.

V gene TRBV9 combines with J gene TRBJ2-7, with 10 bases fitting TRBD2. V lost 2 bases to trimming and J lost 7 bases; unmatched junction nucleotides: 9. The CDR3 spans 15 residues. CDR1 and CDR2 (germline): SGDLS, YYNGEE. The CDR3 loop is CASSVDPSGSSEQYF. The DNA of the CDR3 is TGTGCCAGCAGCGTGGACCCTAGCGGGAGTAGTGAGCAGTACTTC.

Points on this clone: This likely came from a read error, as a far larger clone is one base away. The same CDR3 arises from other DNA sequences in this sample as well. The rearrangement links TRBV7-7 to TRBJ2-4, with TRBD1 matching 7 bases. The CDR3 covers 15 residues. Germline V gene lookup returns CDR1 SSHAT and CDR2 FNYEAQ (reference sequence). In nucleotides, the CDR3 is TGTGCTAGCAGCTTAGTAGGGGGCGGCAAAAACATTCAGTACTTC. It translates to CASSLVGGGKNIQYF.